This is a list of T cell receptor beta chains from one sample in a study of T-cell reconstitution after alpha-beta-depleted transplantation in children. In TCRdb, the PCR reads were re-called with MiXCR into one record per CDR3 protein. Among 600,000 to 700,000 distinct CDR3 sequences listed, 16% were seen once. Sequenced here: PBMCs from the stem cell graft donor, sampled from the stem cell graft. The receptors shown here come from a human donor who donated a stem cell graft to a child with acute myeloid leukemia. Both conserved end residues are part of each CDR3. A D gene is named only where the DNA matches it firmly. The size entry is marked missing in some rows and otherwise reads once, few, many or a size class.

len	v_gene	j_gene	abundance	d_gene	CDR3nt	CDR3aa
15	TRBV20-1	TRBJ2-1	few	TRBD2	TGCAGTGCTAGAGGGCAGCGGGGGGTATACAATGAGCAGTTCTTC	CSARGQRGVYNEQFF
14	TRBV30	TRBJ2-1	few	TRBD1	TGTGCCTGGGCCTCCGGGACAGGGGCCAATGAGCAGTTCTTC	CAWASGTGANEQFF
13	TRBV7-9	TRBJ1-2	few	NA	TGTGCCAGCACTCCGGGGAGTACGGGGGGCTACACCTTC	CASTPGSTGGYTF
11	TRBV25-1	TRBJ1-1	NA	NA	TGTGCCAGCAGTACGAACGCTGAAGCTTTCTTT	CASSTNAEAFF
13	TRBV10-3	TRBJ2-6	many	NA	TGTGCCATCCTCAGAACTGGGGCCAACGTCCTGACTTTC	CAILRTGANVLTF
12	TRBV2	TRBJ1-5	few	NA	TGTGCCAGCAGCGTCAGAACTCAGCCCCAGCATTTT	CASSVRTQPQHF
19	TRBV20-1	TRBJ2-3	NA	TRBD2	TGCAGTGCCCACTCCTCGGGACTAGCGGGGTTCCCGAGCACAGATACGCAGTATTTT	CSAHSSGLAGFPSTDTQYF
15	TRBV7-2	TRBJ1-2	NA	TRBD1	TGTGCCAGCAGCTTAGGGACAGGGGTAGTGTATGGCTACACCTTC	CASSLGTGVVYGYTF
12	TRBV20-1	TRBJ1-1	many	TRBD1	TGCAGTGCTAGAATCCGGGACAGGGGGACTTTCTTT	CSARIRDRGTFF
14	TRBV6-5	TRBJ2-1	many	TRBD2	TGTGCCAGCTGGGAGCGGGAGACCTACAATGAGCAGTTCTTC	CASWERETYNEQFF
15	TRBV5-3	TRBJ2-1	NA	TRBD1	TGTGCCAAGGTCCGGGACAGAGGGTCCTACAATGAGCAGTTCTTC	CAKVRDRGSYNEQFF
13	TRBV15	TRBJ1-6	few	TRBD1	TGTGCCGCGGGACAGCAGTATAATTCACCCCTCCACTTT	CAAGQQYNSPLHF
16	TRBV20-1	TRBJ1-3	many	TRBD1	TGCAGTGCTAGAGATCGACAGGGGACCCGGTGGAACACCATATATTTT	CSARDRQGTRWNTIYF
15	TRBV7-9	TRBJ2-2	few	NA	TGTGCCAGCAGCTTAGGTGTGGAGAACACCGGGGAGCTGTTTTTT	CASSLGVENTGELFF
14	TRBV7-7	TRBJ2-2	NA	NA	TGTGCCAGCAGCCCCCTCCTGGGGACCGGGGAGCTGTTTTTT	CASSPLLGTGELFF
13	TRBV29-1	TRBJ1-1	NA	NA	TGCAGCGTCGAGGTGACAGCGAACACTGAAGCTTTCTTT	CSVEVTANTEAFF
13	TRBV20-1	TRBJ1-4	many	TRBD1	TGCAGTGCCCCGGACAGGAGCAATGAAAAACTGTTTTTT	CSAPDRSNEKLFF
13	TRBV9	TRBJ2-7	many	NA	TGTGCCAGCAGTGGGGGAGGCTCCTACGAGCAGTACTTC	CASSGGGSYEQYF
15	TRBV7-2	TRBJ2-1	many	NA	TGTGCCAGCAGCCCCGACTACTCAGCCTACAATGAGCAGTTCTTC	CASSPDYSAYNEQFF
17	TRBV12-3/TRBV12-4	TRBJ1-1	few	TRBD1	TGTGCCAGCATCCCGAGGGGGACAGTCTTTCTGAACACTGAAGCTTTCTTT	CASIPRGTVFLNTEAFF
14	TRBV29-1	TRBJ2-5	many	NA	TGCAGCGTTAGACCGACAGTATTACAAGAGACCCAGTACTTC	CSVRPTVLQETQYF
15	TRBV11-2	TRBJ2-3	NA	NA	TGTGCCAGCAGCTTCAGTCCGGGGGCAAAAGATACGCAGTATTTT	CASSFSPGAKDTQYF
16	TRBV20-1	TRBJ1-4	many	NA	TGCAGTGCTAGAGATAGGCAGGAAGCAACTAATGAAAAACTGTTTTTT	CSARDRQEATNEKLFF
11	TRBV29-1	TRBJ1-3	NA	NA	TGCAGCTTCGTTTCTGGAAACACCATATATTTT	CSFVSGNTIYF
13	TRBV10-3	TRBJ1-1	many	NA	TGTGCCATCAGTGAGACAGGGAACACTGAAGCTTTCTTT	CAISETGNTEAFF
14	TRBV12-3/TRBV12-4	TRBJ1-6	many	NA	TGTGCCAGCAGTTCGCAGGGGTATAATTCACCCCTCCACTTT	CASSSQGYNSPLHF
15	TRBV4-3	TRBJ2-1	NA	NA	TGCGCCAGCAGCCAAGATCTCGGCCCCGGCAATGAGCAGTTCTTC	CASSQDLGPGNEQFF
11	TRBV11-2	TRBJ1-1	few	NA	TGTGCCAGCAGCTTAGACTGGGAAGCTTTCTTT	CASSLDWEAFF
12	TRBV29-1	TRBJ1-2	many	TRBD1	TGCAGCGTTGAGATGGACAGGGGTGGCTACACCTTC	CSVEMDRGGYTF
14	TRBV20-1	TRBJ2-3	many	TRBD1	TGCAGTGCCAAACACAGGGGGCAAAGGGATACGCAGTATTTT	CSAKHRGQRDTQYF
14	TRBV7-9	TRBJ1-2	NA	TRBD1	TGTGCCAGCAGCTTAGAAGGGACAGGGTTCGGCTACACCTTC	CASSLEGTGFGYTF
15	TRBV12-3/TRBV12-4	TRBJ1-2	NA	TRBD1	TGTGCCAGCAGCCTAGGACAGGGGGCGCAGGATGGCTACACCTTC	CASSLGQGAQDGYTF
13	TRBV10-3	TRBJ1-5	many	NA	TGTGCCATCAGCGGACAGAGCAATCAGCCCCAGCATTTT	CAISGQSNQPQHF
16	TRBV19	TRBJ2-7	NA	NA	TGTGCCAGTAGAACCTCCTACGGGTCCGCTACTAACGAGCAGTACTTC	CASRTSYGSATNEQYF
14	TRBV20-1	TRBJ1-1	many	NA	TGCAGTGCTTACCGCCGGACGGTGAACACTGAAGCTTTCTTT	CSAYRRTVNTEAFF